This T cell receptor beta chain was recorded in a study of T-cell memory formation after mild COVID-19. Turning to the study itself: TCR clusters mostly belonged to single donors.

There are a few counts of this clonotype. Antigen: not known. Germline V gene sequence: CDR1 DFQATT, CDR2 SNEGSKA (reference sequence). The CDR3 has 15 amino acids. Trimming cost V 6 bases and J 0 bases, with 18 bases left between them. TCRdb ran MiXCR on the 5' RACE reads and lists one entry per CDR3 protein. The sample has under 150,000 distinct CDR3 sequences, around a fifth seen once. Study-level results: CM and EM subsets held most contracting CD4+ clones; EMRA held CD8+ ones. Some clones that responded were present in memory (sampled pre-infection), which suggests cross-reactive memory joined. Among clones contracting day 15 to 85, CD4/CD8 was balanced, whereas later expanders leaned CD4+.

The clonotype originates from a man between 18 and 29 years old who had mild COVID-19 (a few samples of this study predate the infection). Cell type and time point are not known. The gene calls are TRBV20-1 and TRBJ2-7; perhaps D is TRBD1 or TRBD2 (6 bases each). Sequenced sample: PBMCs or a T cell subset sorted from them (not recorded which). CDR3 sequence reads: CSATPGGRSSYEQYF. In DNA, the CDR3 is TGCAGTGCGACCCCCGGGGGCCGAAGCTCCTACGAGCAGTACTTC.